This TCR beta chain was captured in a study of cytomegalovirus exposure and HLA in healthy donors. This PCR relied on a set of 60 Vbeta primers and 13 Jbeta primers. The method was immunoSEQ multiplex PCR; TCRdb's version includes in-frame clones alone and lacks a portion of them. Found here are around 140,000 clones, more than 70% of them singletons; the top ten hold approximately 0.94%. About this clone itself: Its specificity is not known.

Each donor's status was that of a healthy bone marrow donor. The CDR3 totals 18 residues. Germline V lookup: CDR1 KGHSH, CDR2 LQKENI. Germline trimming cut 4 bases from V and 6 bases from J; bases unmatched to any gene: 19. Whole-study findings and limits: Researchers reported in a later analysis that a missense DCLRE1C variant was tied to TCR beta V- and J-gene trimming. Most TCR beta V segments were productive about 87% or about 30% of the time in an earlier analysis.

The sequencing input was PBMCs. The sequence was collected from a woman in her sixties in good health and CMV-seronegative. The chain couples TRBV18 to TRBJ1-1; 8 bases align to TRBD1. As DNA, the CDR3 is TGTGCCAGCTCACAAGTTTATCAGGGGGCGAAAGGAATGTCTGAAGCTTTCTTT. As protein: CASSQVYQGAKGMSEAFF.